A selection of T cell receptor beta chains follows, all from one sample in a study of T cell responses to AZD1222 COVID-19 vaccine. Some clones are missing from TCRdb's copy, which holds only in-frame ones; the method was immunoSEQ multiplex PCR. Of approximately 100,000 clones listed, 90% were seen once; the top ten hold 1.3%. The sample in question was peripheral blood, obtained on day 0 of AZD1222 vaccination. The source of these receptors is an adult in good health. CDR3s include the opening cysteine and the closing phenylalanine or tryptophan. A D gene is named only where the DNA matches it firmly. Size tells how often a clone was seen (once, few, many) or the class of an expanded clone, and some rows leave it out.

clone_size	v_call	d_call	j_call	cdr3_aa	cdr3_nt
.	TRBV9	.	TRBJ2-2	CASSVGHSSHPTGELFF	TGTGCCAGCAGCGTAGGTCATTCGTCCCACCCTACCGGGGAGCTGTTTTTT
once	TRBV5-6	.	TRBJ1-1	CASSFGENTEAFF	TGTGCCAGCAGCTTTGGGGAGAACACTGAAGCTTTCTTT
.	TRBV27	TRBD2	TRBJ2-5	CASSPSGGETQYF	TGTGCCAGCAGCCCCAGCGGGGGCGAGACCCAGTACTTC
.	TRBV5-6	TRBD2	TRBJ2-7	CASRGPGGGSSYEQYF	TGTGCCAGCAGGGGTCCCGGGGGAGGGAGCTCCTACGAGCAGTACTTC
.	TRBV5-1	.	TRBJ1-2	CASSYRDPARGGYTF	TGCGCCAGCAGCTACCGGGACCCGGCGAGGGGTGGCTACACCTTC
.	TRBV12-5	TRBD2	TRBJ2-5	CASGSRLAGGSLQETQYF	TGTGCTAGTGGTTCCAGACTAGCGGGGGGTTCTCTCCAAGAGACCCAGTACTTC
.	TRBV2	.	TRBJ1-2	CASTGGRQCTF	TGTGCCAGCACTGGGGGCAGACAGTGCACCTTC
.	TRBV16	.	TRBJ2-2	CASSLIAVGELFF	TGTGCCAGCAGCCTCATAGCTGTCGGGGAGCTGTTTTTT
.	TRBV9	.	TRBJ2-1	CASSVGTYNEQFF	TGTGCCAGCAGCGTAGGGACCTACAATGAGCAGTTCTTC
once	TRBV19	.	TRBJ1-2	CASSQALWQLYGYTF	TGTGCCAGTAGTCAAGCTTTGTGGCAGCTGTATGGCTACACCTTC
.	TRBV7-9	.	TRBJ1-5	CASSGQGHQPQHF	TGTGCCAGCAGCGGCCAGGGCCATCAGCCCCAGCATTTT
.	TRBV5-1	.	TRBJ2-7	CASSSGGSGDSYEQYF	TGCGCCAGCAGCTCTGGGGGTAGCGGAGACTCCTACGAGCAGTACTTC
.	TRBV3-1/TRBV3-2	TRBD1	TRBJ1-1	CASSQRDRVGEAFF	TGTGCCAGCAGCCAACGTGACAGGGTCGGTGAAGCTTTCTTT
.	TRBV3-1/TRBV3-2	.	TRBJ1-4	CASSLGTRHEKLFF	TGTGCCAGCAGTCTCGGGACACGACATGAAAAACTGTTTTTT
once	TRBV19	.	TRBJ1-5	CASTSDSSNQPQHF	TGTGCCAGTACCTCGGACAGCAGCAATCAGCCCCAGCATTTT
.	TRBV3-1/TRBV3-2	.	TRBJ2-7	CASSRDFDPYEQYF	TGTGCCAGCAGCCGGGACTTTGATCCCTACGAGCAGTACTTC
.	TRBV5-6	TRBD1	TRBJ1-3	CASSLVAGTVSGNTIYF	TGTGCCAGCAGCTTGGTCGCGGGGACAGTCTCTGGAAACACCATATATTTT
.	TRBV3-1/TRBV3-2	.	TRBJ1-5	CASSQDRLGSNQPQHF	TGTGCCAGCAGCCAAGACCGGTTAGGAAGCAATCAGCCCCAGCATTTT
.	TRBV5-1	.	TRBJ2-1	CASKAESSYNEQFF	TGCGCCAGCAAGGCAGAGAGCTCCTACAATGAGCAGTTCTTC
once	TRBV4-1	.	TRBJ1-4	CASSQTGTPLTGTNEKLFF	TGCGCCAGCAGCCAAACCGGGACACCCTTAACGGGCACTAATGAAAAACTGTTTTTT
.	TRBV5-1	TRBD1	TRBJ1-1	CASSVRQGEYSEAFF	TGCGCCAGCAGCGTTCGACAGGGGGAATACTCTGAAGCTTTCTTT
.	TRBV6-4	TRBD1	TRBJ2-1	CASSDTPGQGYNEQFF	TGTGCCAGCAGTGACACTCCGGGACAGGGTTACAATGAGCAGTTCTTC
.	TRBV4-1	.	TRBJ1-1	CASSRNWGENTEAFF	TGCGCCAGCAGCCGGAATTGGGGAGAGAACACTGAAGCTTTCTTT
.	TRBV7-9	.	TRBJ1-1	CASPPYVEEDTEAFF	TGTGCCAGCCCCCCTTATGTAGAGGAGGACACTGAAGCTTTCTTT
.	TRBV7-9	TRBD2	TRBJ2-3	CASSLATSPIRIDTQYF	TGTGCCAGCAGCCTGGCGACTAGCCCGATCCGTATAGATACGCAGTATTTT
.	TRBV5-1	.	TRBJ2-2	CASSLDTGELFF	TGCGCCAGCAGCTTAGACACCGGGGAGCTGTTTTTT
.	TRBV9	TRBD1	TRBJ1-3	CASSQLTGGGNTIYF	TGTGCCAGCAGCCAGCTTACAGGGGGGGGGAACACCATATATTTT
.	TRBV2	.	TRBJ1-5	CASSEARGWGNQPQHF	TGTGCCAGCAGTGAAGCACGCGGTTGGGGCAATCAGCCCCAGCATTTT
.	TRBV9	.	TRBJ2-1	CASSGTLTRDEQFF	TGTGCCAGCAGCGGTACCCTGACCCGCGATGAGCAGTTCTTC
.	TRBV7-2	.	TRBJ1-2	CASSRGQYYGYTF	TGTGCCAGCAGCCGAGGACAGTACTATGGCTACACCTTC
once	TRBV5-4	TRBD1	TRBJ2-7	CASSLAQGGRVVYEQYF	TGTGCCAGCAGCTTGGCACAGGGGGGAAGAGTAGTCTACGAGCAGTACTTC
once	TRBV20-1	.	TRBJ1-5	CSAGINQPQHF	TGCAGTGCTGGGATTAATCAGCCCCAGCATTTT
.	TRBV6-5	.	TRBJ1-4	CASSRRANEKLFF	TGTGCCAGCAGTCGACGGGCTAATGAAAAACTGTTTTTT
.	TRBV19	.	TRBJ1-1	CASSITHIGTEAFF	TGTGCCAGTAGTATAACTCATATTGGCACTGAAGCTTTCTTT
.	TRBV27	TRBD1	TRBJ2-7	CASSLSIRGDRTYEQYF	TGTGCCAGCAGTTTATCGATCCGAGGGGACAGGACTTACGAGCAGTACTTC
.	TRBV5-4	.	TRBJ2-1	CASSSGQLNEQFF	TGTGCCAGCAGCAGCGGACAGCTCAATGAGCAGTTCTTC
once	TRBV5-5	.	TRBJ2-2	CASSFGRTGELFF	TGTGCCAGCAGCTTCGGGCGAACCGGGGAGCTGTTTTTT
.	TRBV5-1	.	TRBJ1-2	CASSLDRPDYGYTF	TGCGCCAGCAGCTTGGATCGTCCTGACTATGGCTACACCTTC
.	TRBV2	.	TRBJ1-6	CASSGRLGGAVSPLHF	TGTGCCAGCAGTGGACGACTGGGGGGGGCAGTTTCACCCCTCCACTTT
.	TRBV5-1	TRBD2	TRBJ2-2	CASSLGLAGTGELFF	TGCGCCAGCAGCTTGGGACTAGCGGGCACCGGGGAGCTGTTTTTT
.	TRBV5-6	TRBD1	TRBJ1-3	CASSPLGQGIGVDTIYF	TGTGCCAGCAGCCCTCTAGGACAGGGAATAGGAGTAGACACCATATATTTT
.	TRBV6-1	.	TRBJ2-7	CASSEAGGRSAQYF	TGTGCCAGCAGTGAAGCGGGGGGCCGGTCCGCGCAGTACTTC
.	TRBV18	.	TRBJ1-2	CASSPTGSNYGYTF	TGTGCCAGCTCACCAACAGGATCCAACTATGGCTACACCTTC
.	TRBV6-5	.	TRBJ2-3	CASSPRLADTQYF	TGTGCCAGCAGTCCCAGACTAGCAGATACGCAGTATTTT
.	TRBV2	.	TRBJ1-2	CASEASRYYGYTF	TGTGCCAGCGAGGCCAGTCGCTACTATGGCTACACCTTC
.	TRBV4-1	.	TRBJ1-4	CASSQEADSLSLTEKLFF	TGCGCCAGCAGCCAAGAGGCGGACAGCCTATCCCTAACTGAAAAACTGTTTTTT
.	TRBV11-3	TRBD1	TRBJ1-2	CASSRDRGQGYTF	TGTGCCAGCAGCCGTGACAGGGGGCAAGGCTACACCTTC
.	TRBV28	TRBD1	TRBJ1-1	CASSPGTAEAFF	TGTGCCAGCAGTCCTGGGACAGCTGAAGCTTTCTTT
once	TRBV4-1	TRBD1	TRBJ1-5	CASSQVRAGQGGPISNQPQHF	TGCGCCAGCAGCCAAGTTCGGGCGGGACAGGGGGGCCCTATCAGCAATCAGCCCCAGCATTTT
few	TRBV2	.	TRBJ1-2	CASSFTGISGYGYTF	TGTGCCAGCAGTTTCACAGGGATCTCGGGATATGGCTACACCTTC
.	TRBV14	TRBD2	TRBJ2-1	CASSPYPRLAGGDEQFF	TGTGCCAGCAGTCCCTACCCCCGACTAGCGGGGGGGGATGAGCAGTTCTTC
.	TRBV7-9	.	TRBJ1-3	CASSSYAADSGNTIYF	TGTGCCAGCAGCTCATACGCTGCGGACTCTGGAAACACCATATATTTT
.	TRBV5-8	.	TRBJ1-5	CASSLGAGLGQPQHF	TGTGCCAGCAGCTTGGGGGCAGGGCTTGGCCAGCCCCAGCATTTT